This T cell receptor (beta chain) stems from a study of regulatory T cells in long-lasting Graves disease. General study findings and limits: TRBV28, TRBJ1-2 and TRBJ2-5 were segments that persistent disease favored.

The V end was cut by 0 bases, the J end by 3 bases, with 8 bases between. This CDR3 region has 13 residues. Germline V gene sequence: CDR1 GTSNPN, CDR2 SVGIG (reference sequence). Time point described: persistent/refractory GD, antithyroid drugs over 5 years with positive TRAb. The authors made the TCR library using RNA they extracted from PBMCs. Investigators prepared the TCR beta libraries by applying iRepertoire HTBI primers and Arm-PCR of CDR3 regions. MiXCR, run by TCRdb on the multiplex PCR reads, gives a single entry per CDR3 protein. The data show about 660,000 distinct CDR3 sequences, about 30% seen once. Worth noting for this clonotype: Its specificity is not known.

This chain links TRBV30 with TRBJ1-1; maybe TRBD1 (6 bases). This specimen was peripheral blood mononuclear cells (PBMCs), taken when the disease was refractory, from a patient treated with antithyroid drugs. The receptor's source is a female donor with Graves disease. This CDR3 is CAWSVRTDTEAFF. The DNA for the CDR3 is TGTGCCTGGAGTGTGAGGACAGACACTGAAGCTTTCTTT.